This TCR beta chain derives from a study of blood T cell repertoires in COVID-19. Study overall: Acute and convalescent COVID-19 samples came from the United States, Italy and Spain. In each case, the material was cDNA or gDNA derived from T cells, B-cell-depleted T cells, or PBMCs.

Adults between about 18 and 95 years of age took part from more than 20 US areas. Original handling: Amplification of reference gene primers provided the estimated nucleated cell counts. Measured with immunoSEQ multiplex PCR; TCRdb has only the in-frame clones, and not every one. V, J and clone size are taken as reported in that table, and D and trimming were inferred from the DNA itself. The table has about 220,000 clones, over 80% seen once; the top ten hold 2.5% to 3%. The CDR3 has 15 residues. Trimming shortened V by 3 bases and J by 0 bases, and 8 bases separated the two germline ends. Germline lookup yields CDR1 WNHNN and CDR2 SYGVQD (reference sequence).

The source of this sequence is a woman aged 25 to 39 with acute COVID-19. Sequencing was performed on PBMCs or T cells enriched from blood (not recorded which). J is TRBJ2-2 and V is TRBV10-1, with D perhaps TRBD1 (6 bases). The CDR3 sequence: CASSETGSNTGELFF. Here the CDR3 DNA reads TGCGCCAGCAGTGAAACAGGGTCGAACACCGGGGAGCTGTTTTTT.